Below, 21 T cell receptor beta chains from the same sample are listed, as sequenced in a study of cytomegalovirus exposure and HLA in healthy donors. PCR primers comprised 60 Vbeta and 13 Jbeta primers. Data came from immunoSEQ multiplex PCR; TCRdb stores just in-frame clones and leaves some out. The sample consists of about 180,000 clones, 70% to 85% of them appearing once. Sample: PBMCs. Every receptor here comes from a human donor in good health.

This clone occurred once. The chain joins TRBV10-3 to TRBJ2-3; 9 bases map to TRBD2. J gave up 3 bases and V 6 bases, and 10 bases lay outside the gene matches. The CDR3 is 16 residues long. Germline loops: CDR1 ENHRY, CDR2 SYGVKD. The CDR3 here is CAIRDAERGETDTQYF. The CDR3 DNA reads as TGTGCCATCAGAGACGCCGAGCGGGGGGAAACAGATACGCAGTATTTT.

This clone has more than one count but fewer than ten. The genes are TRBV27 and TRBJ1-2; the D gene is possibly TRBD1 (6 bases). CDR1 MNHEY and CDR2 SMNVEV come from the germline V gene (reference sequence). V lost 5 bases to trimming and J lost 7 bases, with 17 bases between them. The CDR3 spans 14 residues. The CDR3 spells CASSASTGIAGYTF. The CDR3 region has the DNA TGTGCCAGCAGTGCAAGTACAGGGATCGCTGGCTACACCTTC.

The chain links TRBV5-6 to TRBJ2-3; tentatively, D is TRBD2 (5 bases). Germline loops: CDR1 SGHDT, CDR2 YYEEEE. The CDR3 has 15 amino acids. Trimming shortened V by 0 bases and J by 2 bases, and 10 bases separated the two germline ends. In DNA, the CDR3 is TGTGCCAGCAGCTTGGGGCCCGGGATCACAGATACGCAGTATTTT. It specifies CASSLGPGITDTQYF.

The J gene is TRBJ1-1, the V gene TRBV19; TRBD1 might be the D (5 bases). Germline loops: CDR1 LNHDA, CDR2 SQIVND (reference sequence). The CDR3 loop spans 13 amino acids. Deletions cut 7 bases from V and 5 bases from J, with 14 bases between. The CDR3 nucleotides are TGTGCCAGTACCCATCGACAGCAAACTGAAGCTTTCTTT. The encoded protein is CASTHRQQTEAFF. The variable domain in full, with the rest retrieved from reference TRBV19 and TRBJ1-1, is DGGITQSPKYLFRKEGQNVTLSCEQNLNHDAMYWYRQDPGQGLRLIYYSQIVNDFQKGDIAEGYSVSREKKESFPLTVTSAQKNPTAFYLCASTHRQQTEAFFGQGTRLTVV.

J is TRBJ1-6 and V is TRBV19; perhaps TRBD1 as D (6 bases). Trimming took 7 bases from V and 6 from J, leaving 16 bases between them. The germline gives CDR1 LNHDA, CDR2 SQIVND (reference sequence). The CDR3 is made up of 15 amino acids. The CDR3 loop reads CASNIQGTLNSPLHF. CDR3 in DNA: TGTGCCAGTAACATACAGGGAACACTTAATTCACCCCTCCACTTT.

This chain joins TRBV18 and TRBJ1-4; TRBD1 might be the D (5 bases). The CDR3 contains 14 residues. Per germline, CDR1 KGHSH and CDR2 LQKENI. Trimming took off 5 bases at V and 5 bases at J, with 12 bases between the two ends. CDR3 DNA: TGTGCCAGCTCAAACGACAGCCCCAATGAAAAACTGTTTTTT. Protein: CASSNDSPNEKLFF.

This sequence joins TRBV19 and TRBJ2-1; TRBD1 is a possible D gene (5 bases). Trimming stripped 4 bases from V and 0 bases from J, with 16 bases between. Germline-derived CDR1 and CDR2 are LNHDA and SQIVND (reference sequence). The CDR3 is made up of 17 amino acids. For the CDR3, the DNA is TGTGCCAGTAGTAGAGCTACAGGTCCCAGCTCCTACAATGAGCAGTTCTTC. It yields the protein CASSRATGPSSYNEQFF.

This clone was detected only once. The chain uses TRBV7-9 and TRBJ2-7, with 8 bases lining up with TRBD2. The CDR3 totals 15 residues. J gave up 3 bases and V 4 bases, and 8 bases lay outside the gene matches. Germline values: CDR1 SEHNR, CDR2 FQNEAQ (reference sequence). The CDR3 DNA is TGTGCCAGCAGCTCCGGGGGGGTCAGGGACTACGAGCAGTACTTC. It encodes CASSSGGVRDYEQYF.

The table lists this clone with a count of one. This chain connects TRBV4-3 to TRBJ2-1; TRBD1 is a possible D gene (6 bases). Germline lookup yields CDR1 LGHNA and CDR2 YSLEER. V was shortened by 0 bases and J by 1 base, with 10 bases between the two germline ends. The CDR3 is made up of 16 amino acids. CDR3 region: CASSQDGRGSYNEQFF. DNA of the CDR3: TGCGCCAGCAGCCAAGATGGCAGGGGATCCTACAATGAGCAGTTCTTC.

This clone was picked up a small number of times. This chain links TRBV7-6 with TRBJ2-7; 8 bases agree with TRBD1. The V and J ends lost 4 bases and 5 bases, in that order; junction bases with no gene match: 4. Germline V gene lookup returns CDR1 SGHVS and CDR2 FNYEAQ. The CDR3 has 13 residues. The CDR3 DNA follows: TGTGCCAGCAGCTCAGGGGGCGGGGACGAGCAGTACTTC. It yields the protein CASSSGGGDEQYF.

The chain is built from TRBV5-4 and TRBJ2-5, with TRBD1 matching 11 bases. The CDR3 spans 15 residues. In germline, CDR1 is SGHNT, CDR2 YYREEE (reference sequence). The V gene end was trimmed by 4 bases and the J gene end by 5 bases; junction bases not matched to a gene: 7. Written as DNA, the CDR3 is TGTGCCAGCAGCGACGGACAGGGGGCGCGGGAGACCCAGTACTTC. Residues: CASSDGQGARETQYF.

The rearrangement uses TRBV5-1 and TRBJ2-5; 7 bases are shared with TRBD1. The CDR3 has 13 amino acids. Germline loops: CDR1 SGHRS, CDR2 YFSETQ. V lost 7 bases to trimming and J lost 11 bases; unmatched junction nucleotides: 14. The CDR3 coding sequence is TGCGCCAGCGCGATACAGGGGAAGGGGCTACAGTACTTC. Residues: CASAIQGKGLQYF.

This rearrangement joins TRBV19 to TRBJ1-5; 9 nucleotides match TRBD1. The CDR3 has 15 amino acids. V lost 1 base, J lost 5 bases, and 3 bases stayed unmatched. Germline loops: CDR1 LNHDA, CDR2 SQIVND (reference sequence). DNA of the CDR3: TGTGCCAGTAGTATAGGAACAGGGGGCCATCAGCCCCAGCATTTT. This codes for CASSIGTGGHQPQHF.

The rearrangement joins TRBV7-6 to TRBJ1-2; no definite D call. Germline assignment: CDR1 SGHVS and CDR2 FNYEAQ. This CDR3 region has 13 residues. V lost 6 bases, J lost 7 bases, and 15 bases lay in between. The CDR3 nucleotides are TGTGCCAGCAGGCTCGCCGCCGAGGGTGGCTACACCTTC. This gives the protein CASRLAAEGGYTF. The entire variable domain, with the rest obtained from reference TRBV7-6 and TRBJ1-2, is as follows: GAGVSQSPRYKVTKRGQDVALRCDPISGHVSLYWYRQALGQGPEFLTYFNYEAQQDKSGLPNDRFSAERPEGSISTLTIQRTEQRDSAMYRCASRLAAEGGYTFGSGTRLTVV.

In this sample, this clone turned up a few times. J is TRBJ2-2 and V is TRBV7-3; 13 bases map to TRBD2. V dropped 2 bases and J dropped 6; count of bases not matched to a gene: 3. The CDR3 loop spans 16 amino acids. Germline CDR1 is SGHTA and CDR2 is FQGTGA. The CDR3 sequence: CASSLRLAGGSGELFF. CDR3 nucleotides: TGTGCCAGCAGCTTACGACTAGCGGGGGGCTCCGGGGAGCTGTTTTTT.

The V and J genes are TRBV7-2 and TRBJ1-2, with a possible D match to TRBD1 (6 bases). The germline V and J ends were trimmed by 1 base and 0 bases, with 9 bases remaining between them. CDR3 length: 15 residues. Germline values: CDR1 SGHTA, CDR2 FQGNSA. The DNA for the CDR3 is TGTGCCAGCAGCTTAGTGACAGGAGCTAACTATGGCTACACCTTC. Translation gives CASSLVTGANYGYTF. Variable domain in full (rest from reference TRBV7-2 and TRBJ1-2): GAGVSQSPSNKVTEKGKDVELRCDPISGHTALYWYRQSLGQGLEFLIYFQGNSAPDKSGLPSDRFSAERTGGSVSTLTIQRTQQEDSAVYLCASSLVTGANYGYTFGSGTRLTVV.

J is TRBJ2-1 and V is TRBV11-2; TRBD1 aligns across 9 bases. After removal of 8 bases from V and 6 bases from J, the junction contained 8 bases not matched to a gene. This CDR3 has 14 residues. Looked up from germline, CDR1 is SGHAT and CDR2 is FQNNGV. CDR3 sequence (DNA): TGTGCCAGCTCCCAGGACAGGGGAATCAATGAGCAGTTCTTC. Encoded protein: CASSQDRGINEQFF.

In its sample, this clone was seen once. The V gene is TRBV5-1, the J gene TRBJ2-5, with 11 bases matching TRBD2. Trimming removed 0 bases from V and 8 bases from J; junction bases left unmatched: 6. The CDR3 totals 15 residues. Germline CDR1 reads SGHRS; CDR2 reads YFSETQ. The CDR3: CASSLDLAGGSTQYF. The CDR3 nucleotides read TGCGCCAGCAGCTTGGACCTAGCGGGGGGCTCCACCCAGTACTTC.

In its sample, this clone was seen once. The chain recombines TRBV7-3 with TRBJ2-7; 9 bases are a match to TRBD1. CDR1 is SGHTA and CDR2 is FQGTGA in the germline V gene. V was pared by 5 bases and J by 4 bases, with 6 bases of the junction left unmatched. CDR3 size: 14 residues. CDR3 sequence reads: CASSPTGQGYEQYF. In DNA form, the CDR3 reads TGTGCCAGCAGCCCAACGGGACAGGGTTACGAGCAGTACTTC.

V and J are TRBV5-6 and TRBJ1-1, with TRBD1 as a possible D gene (5 bases). V shed 6 bases and J shed 7 bases, with 19 bases lying between them. This CDR3 is 14 amino acids long. Germline CDR1 is SGHDT and CDR2 is YYEEEE. Written as DNA, the CDR3 is TGTGCCAGCACCCCGGACGCAGGGCTGGGTGAAGCTTTCTTT. Translated, it gives CASTPDAGLGEAFF. The complete variable domain, with remaining parts taken from reference TRBV5-6 and TRBJ1-1, reads DAGVTQSPTHLIKTRGQQVTLRCSPKSGHDTVSWYQQALGQGPQFIFQYYEEEERQRGNFPDRFSGHQFPNYSSELNVNALLLGDSALYLCASTPDAGLGEAFFGQGTRLTVV.

CDR3 region: CASSYQGLSYGYTF. CDR3 nucleotides: TGTGCCAGCAGCTACCAGGGACTGTCCTATGGCTACACCTTC. The chain employs TRBV11-2 and TRBJ1-2, with a tentative D call TRBD1 (5 bases). The CDR3 runs to 14 residues. CDR1 is SGHAT, CDR2 FQNNGV, per germline. V was trimmed by 4 bases and J by 4 bases, leaving 13 bases between them.